This is a list of T cell receptor beta chains from one sample in a study of technical replicates of blood from a few donors. This table comes from immunoSEQ multiplex PCR, and its TCRdb copy is limited to in-frame clones, with some not included. This table has 65,000 to 80,000 clones, about nine tenths appearing once. The source material was T cells isolated from PBMCs. The receptors originated from a human donor in good health. Both conserved end residues are part of each CDR3. Each record gives: V gene, J gene, clone size, D gene, CDR3 protein, CDR3 DNA. The D gene is left open where the match is weak. Size tells how often a clone was seen (once, few, many) or the class of an expanded clone, and some rows leave it out.

>TRBV7-3|TRBJ2-1|.|TRBD1
CASSLRGQGRDEQFF
TGTGCCAGCAGCTTAAGAGGACAGGGGCGGGATGAGCAGTTCTTC
>TRBV5-1|TRBJ2-1|.|TRBD2
CASSLTSGSNNEQFF
TGCGCCAGCAGCTTGACTAGCGGGAGTAACAATGAGCAGTTCTTC
>TRBV27|TRBJ2-7|.|.
CASSLSGARLTYEQYF
TGTGCCAGCAGTTTATCGGGGGCCAGGCTAACCTACGAGCAGTACTTC
>TRBV10-3|TRBJ2-7|.|.
CAINQGPLYEQYF
TGTGCCATCAACCAGGGCCCGCTCTACGAGCAGTACTTC
>TRBV27|TRBJ2-5|.|TRBD1
CASSPRQGQETQYF
TGTGCCAGCAGTCCCAGACAGGGTCAAGAGACCCAGTACTTC
>TRBV27|TRBJ2-7|.|TRBD1
CASTPTGVSYEQYF
TGTGCCAGCACTCCGACAGGGGTTTCCTACGAGCAGTACTTC
>TRBV19|TRBJ2-5|.|TRBD1
CASSIRAGGLETQYF
TGTGCCAGTAGTATCCGGGCAGGGGGCCTGGAGACCCAGTACTTC
>TRBV9|TRBJ1-2|.|.
CASSTPSNRRLVYGYTF
TGTGCCAGCAGCACTCCTTCTAACAGGCGACTAGTCTATGGCTACACCTTC
>TRBV15|TRBJ2-2|.|.
CATSREQNLGELFF
TGTGCCACCAGCAGAGAACAGAACCTCGGGGAGCTGTTTTTT
>TRBV7-3|TRBJ2-7|.|TRBD1
CASSLDRGTPYYEQYF
TGTGCCAGCAGCTTGGACAGGGGGACACCCTACTACGAGCAGTACTTC
>TRBV10-2|TRBJ1-2|.|.
CASSYSRTANYGYTF
TGCGCCAGCAGCTATTCAAGGACAGCTAACTATGGCTACACCTTC
>TRBV11-3|TRBJ2-3|.|.
CASSLGVGGLGDTQYF
TGTGCCAGCAGCTTAGGGGTCGGAGGGCTGGGAGATACGCAGTATTTT
>TRBV2|TRBJ1-2|.|TRBD1
CASSGQGLNYGYTF
TGTGCCAGCAGCGGACAGGGTCTTAACTATGGCTACACCTTC
>TRBV9|TRBJ2-2|.|TRBD1
CASSGTGTGTGELFF
TGTGCCAGCAGCGGGACCGGGACAGGCACCGGGGAGCTGTTTTTT
>TRBV5-1|TRBJ1-3|once|.
CASSLGGLTGNTIYF
TGCGCCAGCAGCTTGGGGGGCCTGACGGGAAACACCATATATTTT
>TRBV9|TRBJ2-7|once|TRBD2
CASSAGGSAEQYF
TGTGCCAGCAGCGCGGGGGGTAGTGCCGAGCAGTACTTC
>TRBV30|TRBJ2-1|.|.
CAWATGNNEQFF
TGTGCCTGGGCCACTGGTAACAATGAGCAGTTCTTC